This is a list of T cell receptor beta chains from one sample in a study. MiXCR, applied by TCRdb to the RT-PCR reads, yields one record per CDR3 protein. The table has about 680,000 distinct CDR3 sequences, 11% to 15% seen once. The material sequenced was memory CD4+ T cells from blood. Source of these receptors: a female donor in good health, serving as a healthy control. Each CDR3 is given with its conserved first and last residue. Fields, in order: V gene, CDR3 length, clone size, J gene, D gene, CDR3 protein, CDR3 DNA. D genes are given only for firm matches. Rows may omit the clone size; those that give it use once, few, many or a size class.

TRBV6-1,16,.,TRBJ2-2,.,CASSEGRGQNTGELFF,TGTGCCAGCAGTGAAGGCAGGGGCCAGAACACCGGGGAGCTGTTTTTT
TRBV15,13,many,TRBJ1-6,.,CATSRDWTALLHF,TGTGCCACCAGCAGAGATTGGACCGCGCTCCTCCACTTT
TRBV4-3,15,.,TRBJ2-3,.,CASSQKWQGRDTQYF,TGCGCCAGCAGCCAGAAGTGGCAAGGGAGAGATACGCAGTATTTT
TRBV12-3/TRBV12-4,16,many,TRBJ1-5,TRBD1,CASRPTGTGVHQPQHF,TGTGCCAGCAGACCTACCGGGACAGGGGTTCATCAGCCCCAGCATTTT
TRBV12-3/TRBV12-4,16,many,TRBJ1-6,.,CASSFGSGISNSPLHF,TGTGCCAGCAGTTTTGGCTCGGGTATTTCGAATTCACCCCTCCACTTT
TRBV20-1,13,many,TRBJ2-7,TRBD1,CSARQGPMKEQYF,TGCAGTGCTCGACAGGGGCCCATGAAGGAGCAGTACTTC
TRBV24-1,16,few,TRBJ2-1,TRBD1,CATSEIGGVGLNEQFF,TGTGCCACCAGTGAAATAGGGGGCGTCGGCCTCAATGAGCAGTTCTTC
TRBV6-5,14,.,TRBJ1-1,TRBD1,CASRPGQMNTEAFF,TGTGCCAGCAGGCCGGGACAGATGAACACTGAAGCTTTCTTT
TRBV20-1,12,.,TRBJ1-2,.,CSARDSGIGYTF,TGCAGTGCTAGAGATTCAGGGATCGGCTACACCTTC
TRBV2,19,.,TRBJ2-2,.,CASSEAILVGHLNTGELFF,TGTGCCAGCAGTGAAGCGATTCTAGTGGGACACTTAAACACCGGGGAGCTGTTTTTT
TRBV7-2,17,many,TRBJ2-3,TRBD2,CASSLNSAGGQPDTQYF,TGTGCCAGCAGTCTTAACTCCGCGGGAGGGCAGCCAGATACGCAGTATTTT
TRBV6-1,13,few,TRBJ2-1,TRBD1,CASSGTGGNEQFF,TGTGCCAGCAGTGGGACAGGGGGAAATGAGCAGTTCTTC
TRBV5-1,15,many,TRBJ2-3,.,CASSPRADITNTQYF,TGCGCCAGCAGCCCAAGAGCGGACATCACGAATACGCAGTATTTT
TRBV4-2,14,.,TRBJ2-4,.,CASSQVIGWDIQYF,TGTGCCAGCAGCCAAGTTATCGGGTGGGACATTCAGTACTTC
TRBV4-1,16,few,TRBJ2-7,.,CASSQAARLGLYEQYF,TGCGCCAGCAGCCAAGCGGCCAGGCTAGGGCTCTACGAGCAGTACTTC
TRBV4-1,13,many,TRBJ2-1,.,CASSGWAYNEQFF,TGCGCCAGCAGCGGGTGGGCCTACAATGAGCAGTTCTTC
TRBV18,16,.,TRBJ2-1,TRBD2,CASSPTASGRHNEQFF,TGTGCCAGCTCACCAACGGCTAGCGGGAGGCACAATGAGCAGTTCTTC
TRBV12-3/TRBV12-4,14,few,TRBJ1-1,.,CASSIHLMNTEAFF,TGTGCCAGCAGTATCCACCTCATGAACACTGAAGCTTTCTTT
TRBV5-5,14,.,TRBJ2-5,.,CASSLDGSRVSQYF,TGTGCCAGCAGCTTGGACGGGAGTCGAGTCTCCCAGTACTTC
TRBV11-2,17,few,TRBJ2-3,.,CASSSLSRGGGVDTQYF,TGTGCCAGCAGCTCCCTATCCCGGGGAGGGGGTGTAGATACGCAGTATTTT
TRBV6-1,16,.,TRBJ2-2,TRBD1,CASSELGQGGTGELFF,TGTGCCAGCAGTGAGCTGGGACAGGGCGGGACCGGGGAGCTGTTTTTT
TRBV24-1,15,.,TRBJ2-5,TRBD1,CATSDPGTDQETQYF,TGTGCCACCAGTGATCCTGGGACAGACCAAGAGACCCAGTACTTC
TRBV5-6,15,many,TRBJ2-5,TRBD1,CASSLAGQSPETQYF,TGTGCCAGCAGCTTGGCGGGACAGTCACCTGAGACCCAGTACTTC
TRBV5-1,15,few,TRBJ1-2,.,CASSPAGGPYYGYTF,TGCGCCAGCAGCCCTGCCGGGGGGCCCTACTATGGCTACACCTTC
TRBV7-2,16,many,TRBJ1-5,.,CASSLQSRLSNQPQHF,TGTGCCAGCAGTTTACAATCCAGGCTAAGCAATCAGCCCCAGCATTTT
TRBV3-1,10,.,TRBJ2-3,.,CASGLDTQYF,TGTGCCAGCGGGTTGGATACGCAGTATTTT
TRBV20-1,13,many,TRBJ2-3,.,CSATMALTDTQYF,TGCAGTGCTACTATGGCTCTTACAGATACGCAGTATTTT
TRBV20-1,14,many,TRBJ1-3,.,CSAAGLDSGNTIYF,TGCAGTGCCGCAGGGCTGGACTCTGGAAACACCATATATTTT
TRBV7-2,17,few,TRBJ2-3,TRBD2,CASSAQAGTSGRGTQYF,TGTGCCAGCAGCGCCCAAGCAGGCACTAGCGGGAGGGGTACGCAGTATTTT
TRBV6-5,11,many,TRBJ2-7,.,CASSQGREQYF,TGTGCCAGCAGCCAGGGGCGCGAGCAGTACTTC
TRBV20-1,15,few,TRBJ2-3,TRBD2,CSARGTSGSPDTQYF,TGCAGTGCTAGGGGGACTAGCGGGAGTCCAGATACGCAGTATTTT
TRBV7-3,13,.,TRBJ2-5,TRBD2,CASSPSASGSQYF,TGTGCCAGCAGCCCCAGCGCTAGCGGGAGTCAGTACTTC
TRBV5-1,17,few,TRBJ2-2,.,CASSSAGGRSGTGELFF,TGCGCCAGCAGCTCGGCAGGTGGTCGGAGTGGAACCGGGGAGCTGTTTTTT